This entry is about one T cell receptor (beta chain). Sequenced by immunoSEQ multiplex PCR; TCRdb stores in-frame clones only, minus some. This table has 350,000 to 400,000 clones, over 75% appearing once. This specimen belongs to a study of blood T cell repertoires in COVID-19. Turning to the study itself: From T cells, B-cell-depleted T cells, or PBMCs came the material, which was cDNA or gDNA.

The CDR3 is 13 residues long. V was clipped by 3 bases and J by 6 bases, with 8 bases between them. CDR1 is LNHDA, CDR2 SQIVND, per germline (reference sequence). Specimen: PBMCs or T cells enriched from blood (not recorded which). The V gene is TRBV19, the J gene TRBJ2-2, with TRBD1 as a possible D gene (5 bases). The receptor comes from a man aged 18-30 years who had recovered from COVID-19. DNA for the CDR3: TGTGCCAGTAGTATCCGACAGTCCGGGGAGCTGTTTTTT. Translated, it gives CASSIRQSGELFF.